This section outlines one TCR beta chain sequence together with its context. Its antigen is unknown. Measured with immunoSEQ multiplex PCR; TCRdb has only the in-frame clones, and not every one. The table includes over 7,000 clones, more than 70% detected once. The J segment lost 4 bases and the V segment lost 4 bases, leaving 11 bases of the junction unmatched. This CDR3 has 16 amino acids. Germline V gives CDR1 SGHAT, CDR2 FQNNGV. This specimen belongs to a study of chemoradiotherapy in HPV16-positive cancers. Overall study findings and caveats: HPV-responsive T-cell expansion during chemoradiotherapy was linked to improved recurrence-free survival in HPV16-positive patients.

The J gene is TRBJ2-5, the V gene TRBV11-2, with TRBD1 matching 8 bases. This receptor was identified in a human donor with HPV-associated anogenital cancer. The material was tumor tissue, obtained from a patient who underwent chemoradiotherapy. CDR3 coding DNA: TGTGCCAGCAGCTCGCCTGGACAGGGTTTAAGAGAGACCCAGTACTTC. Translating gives CASSSPGQGLRETQYF.